Listed below are T cell receptor beta chains from one sample, sequenced in a study of graft-versus-host responses after intestinal transplantation. Sequenced by immunoSEQ multiplex PCR; TCRdb stores in-frame clones only, minus some. The sample lists roughly 4,700 clones, roughly 27% seen once, with roughly 7.2% in the top ten. The source material was alloreactive CD8+ T cells from a mixed lymphocyte reaction culture, sampled before intestinal transplant. The source is a human patient who received an intestinal transplant. The CDR3 runs from the conserved cysteine through the conserved F or W. A D gene is named only where the DNA matches it firmly. Clone size appears in some rows only: once, few, many, or a class for an expanded clone.

abundance	v_gene	j_gene	d_gene	CDR3nt	CDR3aa
.	TRBV27	TRBJ2-1	TRBD1	TGTGCCAGCAGTCCCGGGACAGGGGGGTATGAGCAGTTCTTC	CASSPGTGGYEQFF
few	TRBV4-1	TRBJ1-5	.	TGCGCCAGCAGCCAAGAAGGGGGAGGGGAACAGCCCCAGCATTTT	CASSQEGGGEQPQHF
.	TRBV7-9	TRBJ2-1	TRBD2	TGTGCCAGCAGCCCGGGGACTAGTCCTGAGCAGTTCTTC	CASSPGTSPEQFF
large	TRBV11-1	TRBJ1-1	TRBD1	TGTGCCAGCAGCTCCAATTACGCTCGACAGGGGGAAGAAGCTTTCTTT	CASSSNYARQGEEAFF
.	TRBV29-1	TRBJ1-2	.	TGCAGCGTTGAATGGGGGGATGGCTACACCTTC	CSVEWGDGYTF
.	TRBV7-2	TRBJ2-7	.	TGTGCCAGCAGCTTCGGGGCCGGGACCGAGCAGTACTTC	CASSFGAGTEQYF
few	TRBV11-2	TRBJ1-1	TRBD1	TGTGCCAGCAGCCCCCCGACAGGGGCGAACACTGAAGCTTTCTTT	CASSPPTGANTEAFF
few	TRBV5-1	TRBJ1-1	TRBD1	TGCGCCAGCAGCTTGACAGGGGGCTTGAACACTGAAGCTTTCTTT	CASSLTGGLNTEAFF
medium-sized	TRBV30	TRBJ2-7	TRBD2	TGTGCCTGGTCTAGCGGGCACTCCTACGAGCAGTACTTC	CAWSSGHSYEQYF
.	TRBV11-2	TRBJ2-1	.	TGTGCCAGCAGCTTAGATCCCCCTGAGCAGTTCTTC	CASSLDPPEQFF
few	TRBV6-5	TRBJ2-7	TRBD1	TGTGCCAGCACGACAGGGTTCTTTGACGAGCAGTACTTC	CASTTGFFDEQYF
few	TRBV4-1	TRBJ2-1	.	TGCGCCAGCAGCCAAGATAGGCTTCAGAATGAGCAGTTCTTC	CASSQDRLQNEQFF
.	TRBV6-5	TRBJ1-2	.	TGTGCCAGCAGCCCTGGGGCAGGGTCCTATGGCTACACCTTC	CASSPGAGSYGYTF
large	TRBV19	TRBJ2-3	.	TGTGCCAGTAGTAATTTTCAACAGGACACAGATACGCAGTATTTT	CASSNFQQDTDTQYF
few	TRBV11-3	TRBJ2-1	.	TGTGCCAGCAGCTTAGTCCCCTACAATGAGCAGTTCTTC	CASSLVPYNEQFF
few	TRBV19	TRBJ2-7	.	TGTGCCAGTAGTTCAGGACCCTCAGACTCCTACGAGCAGTACTTC	CASSSGPSDSYEQYF
.	TRBV5-6	TRBJ2-2	TRBD2	TGTGCCAGCAGCCCAGGGACAGCAGCGGGAGGGCCCACCGGGGAGCTGTTTTTT	CASSPGTAAGGPTGELFF
medium-sized	TRBV5-4	TRBJ2-1	.	TGTGCCAGCAGCTTGAAAACAGGCTCCTACAATGAGCAGTTCTTC	CASSLKTGSYNEQFF
few	TRBV4-1	TRBJ2-1	TRBD2	TGCGCCAGCAGCCAATCGGGACTAGCGGGAGGTGAGCAGTTCTTC	CASSQSGLAGGEQFF
.	TRBV4-2	TRBJ1-2	.	TGTGCCAGCAGCCAGACCGACAACTATGGCTACACCTTC	CASSQTDNYGYTF
.	TRBV6-5	TRBJ2-7	TRBD1	TGTGCCACCTCACAGGGACAGGGGGCAGACGAGCAGTACTTC	CATSQGQGADEQYF
.	TRBV6-5	TRBJ1-1	.	TGTGCCAGCAGTTACGGGGTATCTACTGAAGCTTTCTTT	CASSYGVSTEAFF
.	TRBV28	TRBJ2-7	.	TGTGCCAGCAGTTCTCCACTGGGGCCAAAATACGAGCAGTACTTC	CASSSPLGPKYEQYF
.	TRBV19	TRBJ2-1	TRBD2	TGTGCCAGCCGACTAGCGGGAGGAGATGAGCAGTTCTTC	CASRLAGGDEQFF
.	TRBV29-1	TRBJ2-1	TRBD2	TGCTGCTGGGACGGACTAGCGGGAGGCCCATACAATGAGCAGTTCTTC	CCWDGLAGGPYNEQFF
.	TRBV5-1	TRBJ2-7	.	TGCGCCAGCAGCTTCGAACAGGGCAGATACGAGCAGTACTTC	CASSFEQGRYEQYF
few	TRBV6-1	TRBJ1-2	.	TGTGCCAGCACCCAAACGGCCGGGGGTGTCTATGGCTACACCTTC	CASTQTAGGVYGYTF
few	TRBV6-8	TRBJ2-7	.	TGTGCCAGCAGTTACGGGTCTTCCGCCAGTAACGAGCAGTACTTC	CASSYGSSASNEQYF
once	TRBV10-1	TRBJ1-2	TRBD1	TGCGCCAGCACCCTACCGACAGGGGACTATGGCTACACCTTC	CASTLPTGDYGYTF
.	TRBV6-1	TRBJ2-1	.	TGTGCCAGCAGTTCAGACCGGGTTTCCTACAATGAGCAGTTCTTC	CASSSDRVSYNEQFF
few	TRBV4-1	TRBJ2-7	TRBD2	TGCGCCAGCAGCCAAGAACCCCTGTGGGAGGGCTACGAGCAGTACTTC	CASSQEPLWEGYEQYF
.	TRBV27	TRBJ2-7	.	TGTGCCAGCAGTTACGGGGGATCCTACGAGCAGTACTTC	CASSYGGSYEQYF
.	TRBV30	TRBJ2-1	TRBD2	TGTGCCTCCTCAAGGCGGCTAGCGGGGGTGGTGGTTTTTTTCGATGAGCAGTTCTTC	CASSRRLAGVVVFFDEQFF
.	TRBV6-5	TRBJ2-5	TRBD2	TGCGCCAGCAGTTACTGGGGCGGGAGCAGGGAGACCCAGTACTTC	CASSYWGGSRETQYF
.	TRBV7-4	TRBJ2-7	.	TGTGCCAGCAGCGACGGGGCAGGTCTAAACTACGAGCAGTACTTC	CASSDGAGLNYEQYF
medium-sized	TRBV4-2	TRBJ2-1	TRBD2	TGTGCCAGCAGCCAAGATCACCGTGGGACTAGCGGGATCAATGAGCAGTTCTTC	CASSQDHRGTSGINEQFF
large	TRBV4-1	TRBJ2-7	TRBD2	TGCGCCAGCAGCCAAGGCCCAGCGGGAGTGGACCTGGGGGAGCAGTACTTC	CASSQGPAGVDLGEQYF
.	TRBV7-3	TRBJ2-3	.	TGTGCCAGCACCCATCGAGGGGGAGATATGGCAGATACGCAGTATTTT	CASTHRGGDMADTQYF
few	TRBV5-5	TRBJ2-1	.	TGTGCCAGCAGCTATCGGTTTCAGGAGCAGTTCTTC	CASSYRFQEQFF
.	TRBV4-2	TRBJ1-1	.	TGTGCCAGCAGCATCGGCAATGTTGAAGCTTTCTTT	CASSIGNVEAFF
few	TRBV2	TRBJ2-3	TRBD2	TGTGCCAGCAGTGATGGAATTAGCGGGAGAAGGGGAGCAGATACGCAGTATTTT	CASSDGISGRRGADTQYF
.	TRBV30	TRBJ2-7	.	TGTGCCTTTAGCGGAAACTCCTACGAGCAGTACTTC	CAFSGNSYEQYF
.	TRBV11-1	TRBJ2-5	TRBD2	TGTGCCAGCAGCTTCCCAGGAGCGGGGGGCTTACAAGAGACCCAGTACTTC	CASSFPGAGGLQETQYF
.	TRBV19	TRBJ1-1	.	TGTGCCAGTAGTATAGGAGGGGTCACTGAAGCTTTCTTT	CASSIGGVTEAFF
medium-sized	TRBV19	TRBJ2-2	.	TGTGCCAGTAGTATTGGTCAGGGGACCGGGGAGCTGTTTTTT	CASSIGQGTGELFF
few	TRBV7-8	TRBJ2-7	.	TGTGCCAGCAGCTTAGACAGCTCCTACGAGCAGTACTTC	CASSLDSSYEQYF